This T cell receptor beta chain was sequenced for a study of blood T cell repertoires in COVID-19. Study as a whole: Donors in the United States, Italy and Spain gave samples during acute or convalescent COVID-19. The cDNA or gDNA used as material had been derived from T cells, B-cell-depleted T cells, or PBMCs.

Original analysis: How many nucleated cells were present was estimated from reference gene primer amplification. Here immunoSEQ multiplex PCR was the method, and the copy in TCRdb shows in-frame clones only, minus some. V, J and clone size reflect that table, while D and trimming were determined from the DNA. Among under 95,000 clones listed, almost 85% were seen once. Sequencing was done on a sample of peripheral blood. The receptor's source is a man aged 50-59 years with acute or convalescent COVID-19.

In DNA, the CDR3 is TGTGCCAGCAGCCAAGCAGGGGCAGGCACAGATACGCAGTATTTT. Its translation: CASSQAGAGTDTQYF. V gene TRBV3-1 (or the pseudogene TRBV3-2) combines with J gene TRBJ2-3, with a tentative D call TRBD1 (6 bases). Trimming shortened V by 1 base and J by 1 base, and 9 bases separated the two germline ends. CDR1 and CDR2 from the germline V gene are LGHDT and YNNKEL (reference sequence). This CDR3 comprises 15 residues.